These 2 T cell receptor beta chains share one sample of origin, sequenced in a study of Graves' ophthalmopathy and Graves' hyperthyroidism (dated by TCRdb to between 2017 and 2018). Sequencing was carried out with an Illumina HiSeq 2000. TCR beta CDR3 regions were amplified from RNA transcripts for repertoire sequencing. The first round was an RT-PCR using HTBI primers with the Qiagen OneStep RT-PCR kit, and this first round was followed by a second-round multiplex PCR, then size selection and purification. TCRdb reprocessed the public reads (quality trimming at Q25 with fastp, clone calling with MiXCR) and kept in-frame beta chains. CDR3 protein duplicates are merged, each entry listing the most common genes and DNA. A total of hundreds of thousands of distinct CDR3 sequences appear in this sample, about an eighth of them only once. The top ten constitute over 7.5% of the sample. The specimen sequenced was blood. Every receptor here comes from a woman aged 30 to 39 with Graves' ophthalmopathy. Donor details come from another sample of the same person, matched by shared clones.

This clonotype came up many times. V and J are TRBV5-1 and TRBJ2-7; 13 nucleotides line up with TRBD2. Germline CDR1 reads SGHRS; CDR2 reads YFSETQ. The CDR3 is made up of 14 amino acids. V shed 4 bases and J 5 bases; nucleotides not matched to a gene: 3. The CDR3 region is CASSPGTSGDEQYF. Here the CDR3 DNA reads TGCGCCAGCAGCCCCGGGACTAGCGGGGACGAGCAGTACTTC.

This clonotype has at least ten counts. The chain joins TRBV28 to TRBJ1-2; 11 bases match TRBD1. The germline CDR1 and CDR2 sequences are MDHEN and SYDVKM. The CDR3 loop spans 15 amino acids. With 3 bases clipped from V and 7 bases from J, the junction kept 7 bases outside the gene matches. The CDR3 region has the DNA TGTGCCAGCAGTTTGGACAGGGGGCTCGGGGGTGGCTACACCTTC. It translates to CASSLDRGLGGGYTF.